Following are 9 T cell receptor beta chains from one sample sequenced in a study of blood T cell repertoires in COVID-19. TCRdb keeps only in-frame clones here, not all; method: immunoSEQ multiplex PCR. Of about 190,000 clones in the sample, 88% were seen once. The sample comprised peripheral blood. The receptors were gathered from a man younger than 35 with active or convalescent COVID-19.

This clone was counted once. Distinct nucleotide sequences in the sample also encode this CDR3. The rearrangement links TRBV3-1 (or the pseudogene TRBV3-2) to TRBJ2-3; D uncertain. CDR3 length: 13 residues. Germline CDR1 reads LGHDT; CDR2 reads YNNKEL (reference sequence). V lost 2 bases, J lost 4 bases, and 7 bases lay in between. The CDR3 loop reads CASSQRGSDTQYF. The CDR3 bases are TGTGCCAGCAGCCAAAGAGGCTCAGATACGCAGTATTTT.

V usage is TRBV7-3 and J usage is TRBJ2-3, with a weak D call TRBD2 (6 bases). Between the trimmed V and J ends, which lost 2 bases and 8 bases, there was a span of 17 bases. The CDR3 consists of 15 residues. Germline values: CDR1 SGHTA, CDR2 FQGTGA. The CDR3 region is CASSLSYGGEVTQYF. In DNA form, the CDR3 reads TGTGCCAGCAGCTTATCCTACGGTGGGGAGGTTACGCAGTATTTT.

The J gene is TRBJ1-5, the V gene TRBV6-6; the D is unclear. V was trimmed by 8 bases and J by 4 bases, leaving 12 bases between them. The CDR3 sequence is 13 residues long. Germline-derived CDR1 and CDR2 are MNHNY and SVGAGI (reference sequence). The CDR3 DNA follows: TGTGCCAGCCACAGTTTTTTGAATCAGCCCCAGCATTTT. Its translation is CASHSFLNQPQHF.

This chain links TRBV6-1 with TRBJ1-4; 9 bases agree with TRBD1. The trim removed 1 base at V and 5 bases at J, leaving 5 bases unmatched. Germline loops: CDR1 MNHNS, CDR2 SASEGT. The CDR3 has 16 residues. Written as DNA, the CDR3 is TGTGCCAGCAGTGAAGGAAGTGGGACAGGGAATGAAAAACTGTTTTTT. Its translation is CASSEGSGTGNEKLFF.

The V gene is TRBV23-1, the J gene TRBJ2-7; a weak D match, TRBD2 (6 bases). TRBV23-1 is identified as an open reading frame with a role that is uncertain. CDR3 length: 17 residues. V dropped 1 base and J dropped 3 bases, with 19 bases sitting between them. CDR3 nucleotides: TGCGCCAGCAGTCAATACGTAGCGGAGGAGCCCCGCTACGAGCAGTACTTC. It is translated as CASSQYVAEEPRYEQYF.

The J gene is TRBJ1-2, the V gene TRBV5-8, with 8 bases fitting TRBD1. Unmatched junction bases numbered 7, after V lost 4 bases and J lost 5 bases. The length of the CDR3 is 14 residues. In germline, CDR1 is SGHTS, CDR2 YDEGEE. CDR3 DNA: TGTGCCAGCAGCCCAGCCACAGGGGGGTATGGCTACACCTTC. Protein: CASSPATGGYGYTF.

The CDR3 region has the DNA TGCGCCAGCAGCTTGTACTCTGCCGAGGTAGGCTACACCTTC. Residues: CASSLYSAEVGYTF. The chain joins TRBV5-1 to TRBJ1-2; D is unresolved. The V end was cut by 1 base, the J end by 8 bases, with 15 bases between. From germline, CDR1 is SGHRS and CDR2 YFSETQ. The CDR3 totals 14 residues.

The V and J genes are TRBV4-3 and TRBJ2-7, with a possible D match to TRBD1 (6 bases). Between the trimmed V and J ends, which lost 4 bases and 3 bases, there was a span of 16 bases. The CDR3 has 15 residues. In germline, CDR1 is LGHNA, CDR2 YSLEER. The CDR3 reads CASSPQNQGIYEQYF. In nucleotides, the CDR3 is TGCGCCAGCAGCCCGCAGAACCAGGGGATCTACGAGCAGTACTTC.

The J gene is TRBJ1-2, the V gene TRBV7-8; no clear D. CDR1 and CDR2 from the germline V gene are SGHVS and FQNEAQ. V lost 4 bases and J 6 bases, leaving 18 bases between the germline ends. CDR3 length: 15 amino acids. CDR3 region: CASSSTSRRSDGYTF. CDR3 nucleotides: TGTGCCAGCAGCTCCACGAGCCGCCGTTCGGATGGCTACACCTTC.